These T cell receptor beta chains were read from a single sample in a study of blood T cell repertoires in COVID-19. Sequencing was performed with immunoSEQ multiplex PCR; in TCRdb, only in-frame clones are kept and a portion is missing. Of over 85,000 clones listed, about 80% are singletons. Sequenced sample: peripheral blood. The receptors were sampled from a man between 65 and 85 years old with acute or convalescent COVID-19. Each CDR3 is given with its conserved first and last residue. D genes are given only for firm matches. Where a row states a size, it is once, few, many or the class of an expanded clone; other rows omit it.

clone size: -; D gene: -; J gene: TRBJ2-3; V gene: TRBV5-6; CDR3 protein: CASSSLITDTQYF; CDR3 DNA: TGTGCCAGCAGCTCCCTTATCACAGATACGCAGTATTTT
clone size: -; D gene: -; J gene: TRBJ1-4; V gene: TRBV7-8; CDR3 protein: CASSLGQTNEKLFF; CDR3 DNA: TGTGCCAGCAGCTTAGGACAGACTAATGAAAAACTGTTTTTT
clone size: -; D gene: TRBD1; J gene: TRBJ1-2; V gene: TRBV27; CDR3 protein: CASSASGTGAGYTF; CDR3 DNA: TGTGCCAGCAGTGCGTCCGGGACAGGGGCCGGCTACACCTTC
clone size: -; D gene: TRBD1; J gene: TRBJ2-7; V gene: TRBV10-3; CDR3 protein: CAISGGTGGYEQYF; CDR3 DNA: TGTGCCATCAGTGGGGGGACAGGGGGCTACGAGCAGTACTTC
clone size: few; D gene: TRBD2; J gene: TRBJ2-7; V gene: TRBV5-8; CDR3 protein: CASSSRGMSSYEQYF; CDR3 DNA: TGTGCCAGCAGCTCGCGGGGGATGAGCTCCTACGAGCAGTACTTC
clone size: few; D gene: -; J gene: TRBJ2-5; V gene: TRBV9; CDR3 protein: CASGHGDQETQYF; CDR3 DNA: TGTGCCAGCGGGCACGGGGATCAAGAGACCCAGTACTTC
clone size: -; D gene: TRBD1; J gene: TRBJ1-2; V gene: TRBV30; CDR3 protein: CAWSPGTGNGYTF; CDR3 DNA: TGTGCCTGGAGTCCCGGGACAGGGAACGGCTACACCTTC
clone size: few; D gene: TRBD2; J gene: TRBJ2-7; V gene: TRBV6-5; CDR3 protein: CASRPTSGRVYEQYF; CDR3 DNA: TGTGCCAGCAGGCCGACTAGCGGGAGGGTCTACGAGCAGTACTTC
clone size: -; D gene: TRBD1; J gene: TRBJ1-5; V gene: TRBV6-4; CDR3 protein: CASLNRDRAPYSNQPQHF; CDR3 DNA: TGTGCCAGCCTAAACCGGGACAGGGCCCCTTATAGCAATCAGCCCCAGCATTTT
clone size: -; D gene: TRBD2; J gene: TRBJ2-3; V gene: TRBV7-2; CDR3 protein: CASSLGLAVTDTQYF; CDR3 DNA: TGTGCCAGCAGCTTAGGACTAGCGGTCACAGATACGCAGTATTTT
clone size: -; D gene: TRBD1; J gene: TRBJ1-2; V gene: TRBV6-2/TRBV6-3; CDR3 protein: CASSRLGQGGYGYTF; CDR3 DNA: TGTGCCAGCAGTCGGCTGGGACAGGGAGGCTATGGCTACACCTTC
clone size: -; D gene: TRBD2; J gene: TRBJ2-3; V gene: TRBV9; CDR3 protein: CASSAGLAGGLIDTQYF; CDR3 DNA: TGTGCCAGCAGCGCCGGACTAGCGGGAGGGCTTATAGATACGCAGTATTTT
clone size: -; D gene: -; J gene: TRBJ1-1; V gene: TRBV5-4; CDR3 protein: CASSLGMLGAFF; CDR3 DNA: TGTGCCAGCAGCTTGGGCATGCTCGGTGCTTTCTTT
clone size: -; D gene: -; J gene: TRBJ2-1; V gene: TRBV7-3; CDR3 protein: CASSSAVGSEQFF; CDR3 DNA: TGTGCCAGCAGCTCCGCGGTTGGCAGTGAGCAGTTCTTC
clone size: -; D gene: TRBD2; J gene: TRBJ2-1; V gene: TRBV28; CDR3 protein: CASSPAGGWTSGPSGEQFF; CDR3 DNA: TGTGCCAGCAGTCCGGCCGGGGGTTGGACTAGCGGACCATCGGGTGAGCAGTTCTTC
clone size: -; D gene: TRBD1; J gene: TRBJ2-7; V gene: TRBV12-3/TRBV12-4; CDR3 protein: CASRTGEAYEQYF; CDR3 DNA: TGTGCCAGTCGGACAGGGGAGGCCTACGAGCAGTACTTC
clone size: -; D gene: -; J gene: TRBJ1-2; V gene: TRBV29-1; CDR3 protein: CSVGGRPGYTF; CDR3 DNA: TGCAGCGTTGGAGGTCGCCCCGGCTACACCTTC
clone size: -; D gene: TRBD2; J gene: TRBJ2-1; V gene: TRBV30; CDR3 protein: CAWKTSLPFNEQFF; CDR3 DNA: TGTGCCTGGAAGACTAGCCTCCCTTTCAATGAGCAGTTCTTC
clone size: -; D gene: -; J gene: TRBJ2-7; V gene: TRBV19; CDR3 protein: CASSMVGVEQYF; CDR3 DNA: TGTGCCAGTAGTATGGTCGGGGTCGAGCAGTACTTC
clone size: -; D gene: TRBD2; J gene: TRBJ2-5; V gene: TRBV5-4; CDR3 protein: CASSLSGGLNAETQYF; CDR3 DNA: TGTGCCAGCAGCTTGTCGGGAGGTTTGAATGCGGAGACCCAGTACTTC
clone size: -; D gene: -; J gene: TRBJ2-5; V gene: TRBV20-1; CDR3 protein: CSLQGPETQYF; CDR3 DNA: TGCAGTCTTCAGGGCCCGGAGACCCAGTACTTC
clone size: -; D gene: -; J gene: TRBJ1-4; V gene: TRBV5-5; CDR3 protein: CASSSEPNEKLFF; CDR3 DNA: TGTGCCAGCAGCTCGGAGCCTAATGAAAAACTGTTTTTT
clone size: -; D gene: -; J gene: TRBJ1-1; V gene: TRBV6-5; CDR3 protein: CASSYTDNTEAFF; CDR3 DNA: TGTGCCAGCAGTTACACAGACAACACTGAAGCTTTCTTT
clone size: -; D gene: -; J gene: TRBJ2-7; V gene: TRBV24-1; CDR3 protein: CATSDSQFRSYEQYF; CDR3 DNA: TGTGCCACCAGTGATTCTCAGTTCCGCTCCTACGAGCAGTACTTC
clone size: -; D gene: -; J gene: TRBJ1-5; V gene: TRBV7-9; CDR3 protein: CASSLEAQPQHF; CDR3 DNA: TGTGCCAGCAGCTTAGAAGCGCAGCCCCAGCATTTT
clone size: -; D gene: -; J gene: TRBJ2-7; V gene: TRBV24-1; CDR3 protein: CATSDRRTAPYEQYF; CDR3 DNA: TGTGCCACCAGTGATAGGAGGACAGCCCCCTACGAGCAGTACTTC